Below, 22 T cell receptor beta chains from the same sample are listed, as sequenced in a study of CD8 T cells in ankylosing spondylitis. General observations from the study: Eight highly homologous variants formed a TCR beta motif that appeared characteristic of ankylosing spondylitis blood.

TCRdb re-called the 5' RACE reads through MiXCR, storing one row per CDR3 protein. Of approximately 400,000 distinct CDR3 sequences in the sample, roughly 17% were seen once. Their antigen targets remain unknown. What was sequenced was blood, either unsorted or a sorted T cell fraction (not recorded which). These receptors were obtained from a male donor with ankylosing spondylitis.

This clonotype was counted a few times. The chain recombines TRBV20-1 with TRBJ2-5, with 7 bases that match TRBD2. Germline V gene data show CDR1 as DFQATT and CDR2 as SNEGSKA (reference sequence). With 0 bases clipped from V and 4 bases from J, the junction kept 8 bases outside the gene matches. This CDR3 has 15 residues. CDR3 coding DNA: TGCAGTGCTAGAGACCTGGACGGGGGGTCAGAGACCCAGTACTTC. It specifies CSARDLDGGSETQYF.

This chain connects TRBV7-9 to TRBJ2-7; TRBD1 agrees at 9 bases. Germline V lookup: CDR1 SEHNR, CDR2 FQNEAQ (reference sequence). The CDR3 is made up of 16 amino acids. V lost 2 bases to trimming and J lost 3 bases; unmatched junction nucleotides: 8. CDR3 DNA sequence: TGTGCCAGCAGCTTATCCGGGACAGGGACGAGCTACGAGCAGTACTTC. This codes for CASSLSGTGTSYEQYF.

This clonotype has only a few counts. This chain links TRBV4-3 with TRBJ2-1; TRBD2 matches 9 bases. The germline V gene has CDR1 LGHNA and CDR2 YSLEER. The CDR3 runs 17 residues. Trimming cost V 0 bases and J 10 bases; bases outside gene matches: 13. CDR3 residues: CASSQDTDPRSGREQFF. CDR3 in DNA: TGCGCCAGCAGCCAAGATACGGACCCTCGCAGCGGGAGGGAGCAGTTCTTC.

The table lists this clonotype with a few counts. The chain carries TRBV4-2 and TRBJ1-2, with 8 bases identical to TRBD1. Trimming removed 3 bases from V and 0 bases from J; junction bases left unmatched: 6. This CDR3 has 16 residues. Germline V gene data show CDR1 as LGHNA and CDR2 as YNFKEQ. The CDR3 DNA reads TGTGCCAGCAGCCACCAAGACAGGGGATCTAACTATGGCTACACCTTC. Its protein product is CASSHQDRGSNYGYTF.

The chain is built from TRBV28 and TRBJ2-3; possibly TRBD1 for D (5 bases). The V gene lost 6 bases and the J gene lost 2 bases, with 15 bases spanning the gap. Germline V gene sequence: CDR1 MDHEN, CDR2 SYDVKM. This CDR3 is built from 15 residues. This CDR3 reads CASSSDSKFTDTQYF. DNA for the CDR3: TGTGCCAGCAGCTCTGACAGCAAATTCACAGATACGCAGTATTTT.

This clonotype was found a few times. CDR3 nucleotide sequence: TGTGCCAGCAGTTTACTGGGACAGGGACAGCCCCAGCATTTT. Its translation is CASSLLGQGQPQHF. V usage is TRBV28 and J usage is TRBJ1-5; 9 bases fit TRBD1. The CDR3 sequence is 14 residues long. Germline lookup yields CDR1 MDHEN and CDR2 SYDVKM. Trimming took 2 bases from V and 7 from J; bases not matched to a gene: 3.

CDR3 sequence: CASSFSGTANTEAFF. The CDR3 DNA follows: TGCGCCAGCAGCTTTTCCGGGACAGCGAACACTGAAGCTTTCTTT. The chain joins TRBV5-1 to TRBJ1-1; TRBD1 agrees at 7 bases. Losses at the gene ends were 2 bases for V and 1 base for J; bases not matched to a gene: 5. Germline assignment: CDR1 SGHRS and CDR2 YFSETQ. This CDR3 region has 15 residues.

The table lists this clonotype with many counts. The chain joins TRBV4-2 to TRBJ2-3; 8 bases map to TRBD1. V lost 4 bases to trimming and J lost 4 bases; unmatched junction nucleotides: 13. The CDR3 loop spans 17 amino acids. Germline values: CDR1 LGHNA, CDR2 YNFKEQ. The DNA for the CDR3 is TGTGCCAGCAGCCGACCAAGACAGGGGCTAGTCGCAGATACGCAGTATTTT. As protein: CASSRPRQGLVADTQYF.

This clonotype has just a few counts. The chain employs TRBV7-2 and TRBJ2-3; D might be TRBD2 (5 bases). This CDR3 spans 15 amino acids. Between the trimmed V and J ends, which lost 1 base and 5 bases, there was a span of 13 bases. Germline assignment: CDR1 SGHTA and CDR2 FQGNSA. The DNA of the CDR3 is TGTGCCAGCAGCTTAGAAGGACTGGGGAGAGATACGCAGTATTTT. It yields the protein CASSLEGLGRDTQYF.

V is TRBV4-1 and J is TRBJ2-7; 8 positions agree with TRBD1. CDR1 and CDR2 (germline): MGHRA, YSYEKL. The CDR3 has 15 residues. Germline trimming cut 8 bases from V and 7 bases from J; bases unmatched to any gene: 16. Here the CDR3 reads CASGTGQGPSVEQYF. The DNA for the CDR3 is TGCGCCAGCGGGACTGGACAGGGTCCCTCTGTTGAGCAGTACTTC.

The genes are TRBV10-3 and TRBJ2-7; 9 bases agree with TRBD1. Trimming removed 4 bases from V and 5 bases from J; junction bases left unmatched: 15. Looked up from germline, CDR1 is ENHRY and CDR2 is SYGVKD. This CDR3 is built from 17 residues. As DNA, the CDR3 is TGTGCCATCAGTGGGGACAGGGTCGGTGCTAGCGCGGACGAGCAGTACTTC. Translation gives CAISGDRVGASADEQYF.

This clonotype has more than one count but fewer than ten. J is TRBJ1-1 and V is TRBV4-2; D perhaps matches TRBD1 (6 bases). Germline CDR1 is LGHNA and CDR2 is YNFKEQ. The length of the CDR3 is 14 residues. Trimming pared 0 bases from V and 11 bases from J, leaving 16 bases between. The CDR3 DNA sequence: TGTGCCAGCAGCCAAGAACAGGGTCCAGGAAGGGCTTTCTTT. Amino acid sequence: CASSQEQGPGRAFF.

This rearrangement joins TRBV19 to TRBJ2-2; D gene uncertain. V lost 6 bases to trimming and J lost 4 bases, with 18 bases between them. CDR1 is LNHDA, CDR2 SQIVND, per germline (reference sequence). The CDR3 consists of 16 residues. The CDR3 is CASSQARAIRTGELFF. The CDR3, as DNA: TGTGCCAGTAGCCAGGCAAGAGCGATTCGCACCGGGGAGCTGTTTTTT.

The rearrangement uses TRBV18 and TRBJ1-6; D gene unclear. Germline lookup yields CDR1 KGHSH and CDR2 LQKENI. This CDR3 spans 12 amino acids. V dropped 0 bases and J dropped 8 bases, with 2 bases sitting between them. DNA of the CDR3: TGTGCCAGCTCACCACCGGATTCACCCCTCCACTTT. It yields the protein CASSPPDSPLHF.

The chain links TRBV19 to TRBJ2-1; tentative D call: TRBD2 (5 bases). The germline CDR1 and CDR2 sequences are LNHDA and SQIVND (reference sequence). The CDR3 consists of 15 residues. The germline V and J ends were trimmed by 2 bases and 9 bases, with 17 bases remaining between them. CDR3 loop: CASSIQTIVSSEQFF. CDR3 in DNA: TGTGCCAGTAGTATACAGACTATAGTATCAAGTGAGCAGTTCTTC.

CDR3 nucleotides: TGCAGCGCCGGGACTAGCGGGGGGAGTGGGCAGTTCTTC. This translates into CSAGTSGGSGQFF. This chain connects TRBV20-1 to TRBJ2-1; 15 positions match TRBD2. Germline V CDR1 and CDR2: DFQATT, SNEGSKA (reference sequence). The length of the CDR3 is 13 residues.

J is TRBJ1-1 and V is TRBV5-5; perhaps TRBD1 as D (5 bases). The ends were cut back, 3 bases at V and 1 base at J, with 16 bases in the middle. Germline V gene data show CDR1 as SGHKS and CDR2 as YYEKEE (reference sequence). The CDR3 length is 16 residues. Written as DNA, the CDR3 is TGTGCCAGCAGCTGGCCGGGGGGAACTAAGAACACTGAAGCTTTCTTT. It is translated as CASSWPGGTKNTEAFF.

The rearrangement uses TRBV5-4 and TRBJ2-7; D is ambiguous. From germline, CDR1 is SGHNT and CDR2 YYREEE (reference sequence). This CDR3 is 15 amino acids long. V was trimmed by 4 bases and J by 5 bases, leaving 19 bases between them. CDR3 region: CASSTKEGKSNEQYF. The CDR3 DNA is TGTGCCAGCAGCACAAAAGAAGGCAAATCCAACGAGCAGTACTTC.

The chain is built from TRBV20-1 and TRBJ2-1; D possibly corresponds to TRBD2 (5 bases). This CDR3 has 14 amino acids. The V gene's germline CDR1 is DFQATT and CDR2 SNEGSKA (reference sequence). Trimming pared 4 bases from V and 7 bases from J, leaving 17 bases between. The CDR3 reads CSAIGPRRGNEQFF. In DNA form, the CDR3 reads TGCAGTGCTATCGGCCCCCGGAGAGGGAATGAGCAGTTCTTC.

This clonotype has just a few counts. This chain links TRBV5-1 with TRBJ1-2; no firm D call. Germline loops: CDR1 SGHRS, CDR2 YFSETQ. V lost 0 bases to trimming and J lost 12 bases, with 15 bases between them. The CDR3 is 13 residues long. CDR3 amino acids: CASSLDPEGGHTF. The CDR3 bases are TGCGCCAGCAGCTTGGATCCCGAGGGAGGTCACACCTTC.

The sample holds a few counts of this clonotype. This rearrangement joins TRBV20-1 to TRBJ1-2; TRBD1 matches at 10 bases. The CDR3 is 17 amino acids. In germline, CDR1 is DFQATT, CDR2 SNEGSKA (reference sequence). V shed 2 bases and J 10 bases; nucleotides not matched to a gene: 19. For the CDR3, the DNA is TGCAGTGCTAGATCGCCGCCGGACAGGGGGGTTATTTCTTCCTACACCTTC. This gives the protein CSARSPPDRGVISSYTF.

This clonotype was found a few times. The gene calls are TRBV29-1 and TRBJ2-2; tentatively, D is TRBD1 (6 bases). Trimming removed 5 bases from V and 5 bases from J, with 15 bases in between. This CDR3 comprises 14 residues. Germline values: CDR1 SQVTM, CDR2 ANQGSEA. CDR3 bases: TGCAGCGTTCCACAGGGAAGCGTTACCGGGGAGCTGTTTTTT. Protein: CSVPQGSVTGELFF.